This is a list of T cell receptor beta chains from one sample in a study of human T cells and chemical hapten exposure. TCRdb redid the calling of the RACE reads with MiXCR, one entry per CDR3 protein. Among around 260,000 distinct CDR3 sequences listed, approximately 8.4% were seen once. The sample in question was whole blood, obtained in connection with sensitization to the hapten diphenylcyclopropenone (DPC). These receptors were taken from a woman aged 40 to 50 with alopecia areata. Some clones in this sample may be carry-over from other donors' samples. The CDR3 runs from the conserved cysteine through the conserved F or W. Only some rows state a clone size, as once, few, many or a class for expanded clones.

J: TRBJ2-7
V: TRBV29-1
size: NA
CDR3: CSATGAGEYEQYF

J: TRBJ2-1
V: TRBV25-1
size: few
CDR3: CASSGSGGPYNEQFF

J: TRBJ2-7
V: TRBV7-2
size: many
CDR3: CASSPSQSETEQYF

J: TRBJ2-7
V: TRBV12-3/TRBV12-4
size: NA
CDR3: CASTKGTSGRAPYEQYF

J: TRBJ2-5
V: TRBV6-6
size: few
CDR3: CASSYSGGGETQYF

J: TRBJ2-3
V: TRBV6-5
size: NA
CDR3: CASSSTRWGTDTQYF

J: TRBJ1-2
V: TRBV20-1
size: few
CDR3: CGSDLNYGYTF

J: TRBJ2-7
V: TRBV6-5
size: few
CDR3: CASRRDMGYEQYF

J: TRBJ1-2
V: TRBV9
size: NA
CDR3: CASSAGRPTNYGYTF

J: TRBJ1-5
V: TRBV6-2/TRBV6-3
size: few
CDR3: CASSSIPDRGPQPQHF

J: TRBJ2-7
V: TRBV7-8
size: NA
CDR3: CASSTGRDEQYF

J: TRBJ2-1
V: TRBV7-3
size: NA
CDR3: CASSFLGLAGVEQFF

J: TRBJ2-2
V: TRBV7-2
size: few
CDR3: CASGRASTGELFF

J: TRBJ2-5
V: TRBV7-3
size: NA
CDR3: CASSSYRQETQYF